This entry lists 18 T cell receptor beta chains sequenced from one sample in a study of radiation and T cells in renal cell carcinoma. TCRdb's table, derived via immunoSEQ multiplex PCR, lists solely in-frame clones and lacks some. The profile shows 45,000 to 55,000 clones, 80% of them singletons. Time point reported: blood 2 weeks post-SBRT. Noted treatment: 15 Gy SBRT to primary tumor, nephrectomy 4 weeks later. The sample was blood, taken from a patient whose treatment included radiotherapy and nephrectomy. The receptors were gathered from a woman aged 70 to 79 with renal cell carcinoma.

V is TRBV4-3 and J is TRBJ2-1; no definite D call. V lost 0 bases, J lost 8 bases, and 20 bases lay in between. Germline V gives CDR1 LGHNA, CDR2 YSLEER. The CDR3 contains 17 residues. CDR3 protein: CASSQDWGEPNADEQFF. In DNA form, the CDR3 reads TGCGCCAGCAGCCAAGATTGGGGTGAGCCCAATGCCGATGAGCAGTTCTTC.

CDR3 in amino acids: CASSEARPGDTQYF. In DNA, the CDR3 is TGTGCCAGCAGTGAAGCGCGACCGGGGGATACGCAGTATTTT. The chain links TRBV2 to TRBJ2-3; D might be TRBD2 (5 bases). Germline-derived CDR1 and CDR2 are SNHLY and FYNNEI. V lost 0 bases to trimming and J lost 6 bases, with 10 bases between them. CDR3 length equals 14 residues.

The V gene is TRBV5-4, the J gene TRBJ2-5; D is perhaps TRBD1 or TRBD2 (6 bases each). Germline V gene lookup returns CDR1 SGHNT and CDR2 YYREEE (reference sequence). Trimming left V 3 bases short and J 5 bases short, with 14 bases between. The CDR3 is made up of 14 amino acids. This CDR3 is CASSWGASSETQYF. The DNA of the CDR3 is TGTGCCAGCAGCTGGGGGGCTAGCTCGGAGACCCAGTACTTC. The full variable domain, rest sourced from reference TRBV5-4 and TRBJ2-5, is ETGVTQSPTHLIKTRGQQVTLRCSSQSGHNTVSWYQQALGQGPQFIFQYYREEENGRGNFPPRFSGLQFPNYSSELNVNALELDDSALYLCASSWGASSETQYFGPGTRLLVL.

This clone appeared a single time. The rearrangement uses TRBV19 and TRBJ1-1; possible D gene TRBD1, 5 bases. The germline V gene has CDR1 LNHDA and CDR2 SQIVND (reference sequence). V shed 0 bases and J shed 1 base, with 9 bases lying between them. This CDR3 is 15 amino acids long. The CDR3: CASSIEAGQNTEAFF. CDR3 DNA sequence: TGTGCCAGTAGTATAGAGGCAGGGCAGAACACTGAAGCTTTCTTT.

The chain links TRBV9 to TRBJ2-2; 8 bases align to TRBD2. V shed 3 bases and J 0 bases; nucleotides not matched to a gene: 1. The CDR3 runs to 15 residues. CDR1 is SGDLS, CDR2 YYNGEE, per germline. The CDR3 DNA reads TGTGCCAGCAGCGCTAGCGGGTCGAACACCGGGGAGCTGTTTTTT. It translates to CASSASGSNTGELFF.

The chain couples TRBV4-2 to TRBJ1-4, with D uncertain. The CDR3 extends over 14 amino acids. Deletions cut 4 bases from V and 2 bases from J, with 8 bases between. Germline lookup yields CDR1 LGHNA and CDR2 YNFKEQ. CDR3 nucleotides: TGTGCCAGCAGCCCTCTGGATACTAATGAAAAACTGTTTTTT. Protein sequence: CASSPLDTNEKLFF.

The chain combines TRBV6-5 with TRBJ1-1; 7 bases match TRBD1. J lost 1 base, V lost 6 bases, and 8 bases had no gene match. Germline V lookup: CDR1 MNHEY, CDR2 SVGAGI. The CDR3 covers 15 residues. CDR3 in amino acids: CASRRGQEGNTEAFF. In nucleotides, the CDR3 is TGTGCCAGCAGACGCGGACAGGAGGGGAACACTGAAGCTTTCTTT.

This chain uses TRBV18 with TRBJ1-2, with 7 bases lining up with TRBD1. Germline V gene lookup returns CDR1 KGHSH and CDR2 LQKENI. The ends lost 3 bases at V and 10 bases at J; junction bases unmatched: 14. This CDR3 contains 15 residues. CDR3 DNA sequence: TGTGCCAGCTCACCCATAAAAGAGGGGGCTCCGCACTACACCTTC. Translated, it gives CASSPIKEGAPHYTF.

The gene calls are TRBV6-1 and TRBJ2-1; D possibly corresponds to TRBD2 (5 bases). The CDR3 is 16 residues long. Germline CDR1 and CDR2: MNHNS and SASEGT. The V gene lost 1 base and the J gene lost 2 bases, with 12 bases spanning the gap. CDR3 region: CASSEGIRRTYNEQFF. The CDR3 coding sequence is TGTGCCAGCAGTGAAGGAATCAGGAGGACCTACAATGAGCAGTTCTTC.

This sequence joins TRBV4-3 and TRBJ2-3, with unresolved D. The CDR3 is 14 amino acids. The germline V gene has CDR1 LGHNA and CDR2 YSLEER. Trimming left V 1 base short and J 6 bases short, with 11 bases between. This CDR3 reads CASSQGVGWDTQYF. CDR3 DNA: TGCGCCAGCAGCCAAGGTGTGGGCTGGGATACGCAGTATTTT.

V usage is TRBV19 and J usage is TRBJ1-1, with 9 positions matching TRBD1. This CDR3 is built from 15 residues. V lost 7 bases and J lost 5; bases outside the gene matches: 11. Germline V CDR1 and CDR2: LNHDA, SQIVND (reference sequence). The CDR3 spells CASTHSQGAGTEAFF. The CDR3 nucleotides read TGTGCCAGTACCCATTCACAGGGGGCTGGAACTGAAGCTTTCTTT.

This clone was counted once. The CDR3 bases are TGTGCCAGCAGCTTAAGGAGGGGGACCGGGGAGCTGTTTTTT. Protein sequence: CASSLRRGTGELFF. The chain employs TRBV11-3 and TRBJ2-2; D may match TRBD1 or TRBD2 (6 bases each). Trimming took 2 bases from V and 5 from J, leaving 9 bases between them. The germline V gene has CDR1 SGHNT and CDR2 YENEEA. This CDR3 comprises 14 residues.

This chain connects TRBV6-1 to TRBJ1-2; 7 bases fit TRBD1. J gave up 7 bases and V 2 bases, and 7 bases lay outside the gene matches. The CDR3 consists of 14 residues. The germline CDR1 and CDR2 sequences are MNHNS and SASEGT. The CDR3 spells CASSETTGEVGYTF. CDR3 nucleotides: TGTGCCAGCAGTGAAACAACAGGGGAGGTTGGCTACACCTTC.

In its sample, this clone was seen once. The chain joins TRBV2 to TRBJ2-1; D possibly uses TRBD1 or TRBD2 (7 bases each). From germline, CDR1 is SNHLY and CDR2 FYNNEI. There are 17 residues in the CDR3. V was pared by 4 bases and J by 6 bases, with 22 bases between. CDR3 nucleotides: TGTGCCAGCAGTGGACAGGGATGGGGGGGCCTTCCCAATGAGCAGTTCTTC. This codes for CASSGQGWGGLPNEQFF.

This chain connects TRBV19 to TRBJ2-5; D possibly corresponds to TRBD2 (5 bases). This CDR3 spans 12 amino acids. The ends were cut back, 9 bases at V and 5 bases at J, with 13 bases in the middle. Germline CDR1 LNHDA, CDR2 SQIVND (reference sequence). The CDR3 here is CASSPGLETQYF. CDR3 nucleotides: TGTGCCAGCTCGCCGGGATTGGAGACCCAGTACTTC.

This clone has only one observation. The CDR3 is CASSGDISNQPQHF. In DNA form, the CDR3 reads TGTGCCAGCTCAGGGGACATTAGCAATCAGCCCCAGCATTTT. The chain couples TRBV18 to TRBJ1-5, with D possibly being TRBD1 (6 bases). CDR1 and CDR2 from the germline V gene are KGHSH and LQKENI. V was pared by 5 bases and J by 0 bases, with 8 bases between. This CDR3 comprises 14 residues.

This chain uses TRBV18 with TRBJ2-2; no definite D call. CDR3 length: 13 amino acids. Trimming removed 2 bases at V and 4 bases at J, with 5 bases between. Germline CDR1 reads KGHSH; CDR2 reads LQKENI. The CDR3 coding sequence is TGTGCCAGCTCACCAGTAGCCACCGGGGAGCTGTTTTTT. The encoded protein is CASSPVATGELFF.

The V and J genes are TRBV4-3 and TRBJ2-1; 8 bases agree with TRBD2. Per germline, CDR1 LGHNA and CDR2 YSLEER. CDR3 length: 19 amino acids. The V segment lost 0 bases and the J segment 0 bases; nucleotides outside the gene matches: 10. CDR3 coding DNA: TGCGCCAGCAGCCAAGACCCTCCGGGGGGGGCATCCTCCTACAATGAGCAGTTCTTC. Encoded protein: CASSQDPPGGASSYNEQFF.